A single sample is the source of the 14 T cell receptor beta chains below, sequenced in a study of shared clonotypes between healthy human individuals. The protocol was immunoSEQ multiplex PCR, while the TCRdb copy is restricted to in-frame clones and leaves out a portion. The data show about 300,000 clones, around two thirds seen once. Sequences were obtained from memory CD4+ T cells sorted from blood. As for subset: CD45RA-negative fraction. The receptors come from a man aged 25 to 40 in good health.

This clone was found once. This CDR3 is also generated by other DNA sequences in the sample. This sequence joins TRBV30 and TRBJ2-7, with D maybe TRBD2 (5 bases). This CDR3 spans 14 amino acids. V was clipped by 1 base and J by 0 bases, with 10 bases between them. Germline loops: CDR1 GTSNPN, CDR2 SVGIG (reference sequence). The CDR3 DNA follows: TGTGCCTGGAGTGCGGGGTTGAGCTCCTACGAGCAGTACTTC. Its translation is CAWSAGLSSYEQYF.

This CDR3 is CASSLNGPYYGYTF. The CDR3 DNA follows: TGTGCCAGCAGTCTTAACGGCCCGTACTATGGCTACACCTTC. V gene TRBV27 combines with J gene TRBJ1-2, with D unclear. V was cut by 5 bases and J by 3 bases, with 13 bases left in between. The germline V gene has CDR1 MNHEY and CDR2 SMNVEV (reference sequence). There are 14 residues in the CDR3.

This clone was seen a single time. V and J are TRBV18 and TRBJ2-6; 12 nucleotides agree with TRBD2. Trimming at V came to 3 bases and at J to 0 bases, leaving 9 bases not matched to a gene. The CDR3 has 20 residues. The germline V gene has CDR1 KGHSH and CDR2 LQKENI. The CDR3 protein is CASSPPRLAGVSSGANVLTF. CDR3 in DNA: TGTGCCAGCTCACCCCCCAGACTAGCGGGAGTCTCCTCTGGGGCCAACGTCCTGACTTTC.

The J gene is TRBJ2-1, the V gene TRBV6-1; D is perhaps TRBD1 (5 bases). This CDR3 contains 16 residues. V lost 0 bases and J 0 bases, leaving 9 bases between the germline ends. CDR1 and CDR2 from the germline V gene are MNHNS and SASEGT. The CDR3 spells CASSEAGLSSYNEQFF. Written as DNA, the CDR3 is TGTGCCAGCAGTGAAGCGGGGCTAAGCTCCTACAATGAGCAGTTCTTC.

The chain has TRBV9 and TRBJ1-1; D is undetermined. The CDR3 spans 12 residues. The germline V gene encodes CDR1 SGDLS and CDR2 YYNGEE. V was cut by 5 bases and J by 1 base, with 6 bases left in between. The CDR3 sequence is CASSKGNTEAFF. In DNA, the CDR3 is TGTGCCAGCAGTAAGGGGAACACTGAAGCTTTCTTT.

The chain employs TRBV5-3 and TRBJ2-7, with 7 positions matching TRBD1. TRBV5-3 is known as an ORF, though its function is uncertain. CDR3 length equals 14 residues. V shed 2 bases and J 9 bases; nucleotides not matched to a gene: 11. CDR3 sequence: CARSFDRVLKGQYF. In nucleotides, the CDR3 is TGTGCCAGAAGCTTTGACAGGGTTTTGAAAGGGCAGTACTTC.

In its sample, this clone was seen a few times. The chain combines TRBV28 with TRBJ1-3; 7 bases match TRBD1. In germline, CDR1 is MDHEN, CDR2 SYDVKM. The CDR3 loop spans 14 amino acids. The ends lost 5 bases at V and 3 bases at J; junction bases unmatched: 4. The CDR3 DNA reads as TGTGCCAGCAGTCCCGGGGACAGTGGAAACACCATATATTTT. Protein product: CASSPGDSGNTIYF.

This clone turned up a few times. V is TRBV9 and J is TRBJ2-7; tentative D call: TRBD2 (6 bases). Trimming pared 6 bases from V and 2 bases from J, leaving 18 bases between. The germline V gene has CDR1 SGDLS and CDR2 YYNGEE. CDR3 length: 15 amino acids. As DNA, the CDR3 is TGTGCCAGCACCGCGGGTAGCGGACTTACCTACGAGCAGTACTTC. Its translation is CASTAGSGLTYEQYF.

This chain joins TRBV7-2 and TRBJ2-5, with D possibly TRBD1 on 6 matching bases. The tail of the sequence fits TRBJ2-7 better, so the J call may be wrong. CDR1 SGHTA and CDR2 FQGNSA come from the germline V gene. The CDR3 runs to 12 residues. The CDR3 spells CASSQTGYEQYF. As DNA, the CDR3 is TGTGCCAGCAGCCAAACAGGGTACGAGCAGTACTTC.

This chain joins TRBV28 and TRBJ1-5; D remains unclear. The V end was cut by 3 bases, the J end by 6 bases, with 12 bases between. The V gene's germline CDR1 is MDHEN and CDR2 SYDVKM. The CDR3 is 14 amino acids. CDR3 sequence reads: CASSFRGSVQPQHF. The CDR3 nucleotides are TGTGCCAGCAGTTTTCGGGGTAGTGTTCAGCCCCAGCATTTT.

The CDR3 region is CASSWDRAKNIQYF. The CDR3 region has the DNA TGCGCCAGCAGCTGGGACAGGGCGAAAAACATTCAGTACTTC. The chain has TRBV5-1 and TRBJ2-4, with 9 bases that match TRBD1. Germline V lookup: CDR1 SGHRS, CDR2 YFSETQ. Trimming at V came to 3 bases and at J to 4 bases, leaving 2 bases not matched to a gene. The CDR3 contains 14 residues.

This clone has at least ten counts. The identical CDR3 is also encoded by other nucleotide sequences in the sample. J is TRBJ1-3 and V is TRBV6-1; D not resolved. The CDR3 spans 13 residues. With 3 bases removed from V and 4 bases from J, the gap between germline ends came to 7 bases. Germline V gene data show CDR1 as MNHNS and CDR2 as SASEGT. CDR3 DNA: TGTGCCAGCAGTGAGGCCAGCGGAAACACCATATATTTT. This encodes CASSEASGNTIYF.

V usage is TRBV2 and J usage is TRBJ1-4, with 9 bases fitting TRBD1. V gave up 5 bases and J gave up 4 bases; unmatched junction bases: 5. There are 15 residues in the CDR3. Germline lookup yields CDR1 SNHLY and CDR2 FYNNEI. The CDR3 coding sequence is TGTGCCAGCAGTTGGGGACAGGGCGGTAATGAAAAACTGTTTTTT. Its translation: CASSWGQGGNEKLFF.

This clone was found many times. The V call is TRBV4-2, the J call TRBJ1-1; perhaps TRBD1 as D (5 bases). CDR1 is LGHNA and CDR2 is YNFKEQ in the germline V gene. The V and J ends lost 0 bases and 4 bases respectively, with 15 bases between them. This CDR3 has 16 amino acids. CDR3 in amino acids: CASSQDTRGRSTEAFF. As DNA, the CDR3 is TGTGCCAGCAGCCAAGATACAAGGGGCCGGAGCACTGAAGCTTTCTTT.